The rows below give T cell receptor beta chains drawn from one sample of a study of blood T cell repertoires in COVID-19. Assay used: immunoSEQ multiplex PCR; TCRdb lists only in-frame clones, some missing. Found here are almost 250,000 clones, 86% of them singletons; the top ten hold roughly 5.2%. The sample comprised peripheral blood. These receptors were collected from a woman aged 80 or over with COVID-19, enrolled during active disease. The CDR3 runs from the conserved cysteine through the conserved F or W. The D gene is left open where the match is weak. Size values are once, few and many counts, or a class for expanded clones, and some rows have none.

d_gene	v_gene	abundance	j_gene	CDR3nt	CDR3aa
TRBD1	TRBV7-2	once	TRBJ2-1	TGTGCCAGCAGCTCACAGGGGGTGAATGAGCAGTTCTTC	CASSSQGVNEQFF
TRBD2	TRBV5-1	NA	TRBJ2-5	TGCGCCAGCAGCTCAGGACTAGCGGGGGGACAAGAGACCCAGTACTTC	CASSSGLAGGQETQYF
TRBD1	TRBV6-5	NA	TRBJ1-1	TGTGCCAGCAGTTGGGGACAGGGGGACACTGAAGCTTTCTTT	CASSWGQGDTEAFF
TRBD2	TRBV2	NA	TRBJ2-1	TGTGCCAGCAGTGCCTTGGGACTAGCGTCCAATGAGCAGTTCTTC	CASSALGLASNEQFF
TRBD1	TRBV6-6	NA	TRBJ1-1	TGTGCCAGCACCTTTACAGGGGCGAACACTGAAGCTTTCTTT	CASTFTGANTEAFF
NA	TRBV7-2	few	TRBJ1-2	TGTGCCAGCAGCGCAAGAGATTTACAGCCAAGCTACACCTTC	CASSARDLQPSYTF
NA	TRBV9	NA	TRBJ1-6	TGTGCCAGCAGCGTAGGTGGGCGCTCCTATAATTCACCCCTCCACTTT	CASSVGGRSYNSPLHF
TRBD2	TRBV4-2	NA	TRBJ2-7	TGTGCCAGCAGCCAAGGGGGCGGGGCGGGGGGCCTAAGCTCCTACGAGCAGTACTTC	CASSQGGGAGGLSSYEQYF
TRBD2	TRBV14	once	TRBJ2-1	TGTGCCAGCAGCCTTACGGGCGGCGGGGGGGGGAATGAGCAGTTCTTC	CASSLTGGGGGNEQFF
NA	TRBV20-1	NA	TRBJ1-4	TGCAGTGCTAGTGGTCGGTTTAATGAAAAACTGTTTTTT	CSASGRFNEKLFF
NA	TRBV24-1	few	TRBJ1-5	TGTGCCACCAGTGACCGGGACAACAATCAGCCCCAGCATTTT	CATSDRDNNQPQHF
NA	TRBV20-1	NA	TRBJ2-2	TGCAGTGCTAGTGGTTCTGCGGGATACACCGGGGAGCTGTTTTTT	CSASGSAGYTGELFF
NA	TRBV5-1	NA	TRBJ2-3	TGCGCCAGCAGCGTAGACAACACAGATACGCAGTATTTT	CASSVDNTDTQYF
TRBD1	TRBV30	NA	TRBJ2-1	TGTGCCTGGAGTGTTCCGACAGGGCGCTCCTACAATGAGCAGTTCTTC	CAWSVPTGRSYNEQFF
TRBD1	TRBV6-5	NA	TRBJ1-4	TGTGCCAGCCGACCACAGGGGTTAGGTGAAAAACTGTTTTTT	CASRPQGLGEKLFF
NA	TRBV6-1	NA	TRBJ1-5	TGTGCCAGCAGTGAAGCGCAACTGGGCTTTAGCAATCAGCCCCAGCATTTT	CASSEAQLGFSNQPQHF
TRBD1	TRBV28	NA	TRBJ1-3	TGTGCCAGCAGTTTAAGACAGGGCTTTGGAAACACCATATATTTT	CASSLRQGFGNTIYF
NA	TRBV6-5	NA	TRBJ1-2	TGTGCCAGCAGCAACGGCTATGGCTACACCTTC	CASSNGYGYTF
TRBD1	TRBV5-4	once	TRBJ1-6	TGTGCCAGCAGCTCCCGACAGGGGGGAAGTAATTCACCCCTCCACTTT	CASSSRQGGSNSPLHF
TRBD1	TRBV2	NA	TRBJ1-6	TGTGCCAGCAGTGAAGCGGGACAGGGGGCCTGGTCACCCCTCCACTTT	CASSEAGQGAWSPLHF
TRBD1	TRBV7-2	NA	TRBJ1-6	TGTGCCAGCAGCCCGCGACAGGGGTATAATTCACCCCTCCACTTT	CASSPRQGYNSPLHF
NA	TRBV10-3	once	TRBJ1-5	TGTGCCATCAGTGAAAAGGGGCCCGATCAGCCCCAGCATTTT	CAISEKGPDQPQHF
TRBD1	TRBV19	NA	TRBJ2-5	TGTGCCACCCGGGACAGGGCATTGGGGACCCAGTACTTC	CATRDRALGTQYF
TRBD1	TRBV4-2	NA	TRBJ1-4	TGTGCCAGCAGCCAAGGACTTGGACAGGTTAATGAAAAACTGTTTTTT	CASSQGLGQVNEKLFF
TRBD2	TRBV5-6	few	TRBJ2-1	TGTGCCAGCAGCTTTGAAGCGGGGGGGCAAAATGAGCAGTTCTTC	CASSFEAGGQNEQFF